These T cell receptor beta chains were read from a single sample in a study of blood T cell repertoires in COVID-19. Sequencing was performed with immunoSEQ multiplex PCR; in TCRdb, only in-frame clones are kept and a portion is missing. The profile covers some 190,000 clones, with over 75% appearing a single time and over 15% taken by the ten largest. The sequencing input was peripheral blood. These receptors originate from an older person with COVID-19, enrolled during active disease. Both conserved end residues are part of each CDR3. A D gene is named only where the DNA matches it firmly. Only part of the rows carry a size: once, few, many, or a class if the clone is expanded.

v_call	clone_size	j_call	d_call	cdr3_aa	cdr3_nt
TRBV7-2	once	TRBJ2-7	NA	CASSLSAYEQYF	TGTGCCAGCAGCTTAAGCGCTTACGAGCAGTACTTC
TRBV5-1	NA	TRBJ2-1	TRBD2	CASSLTSGSYYNEQFF	TGCGCCAGCAGCCTAACTAGCGGGAGCTACTACAATGAGCAGTTCTTC
TRBV5-1	NA	TRBJ2-7	TRBD1	CASSTGQASSYEQYF	TGCGCCAGCAGCACGGGACAGGCTAGCTCCTACGAGCAGTACTTC
TRBV11-3	NA	TRBJ2-3	NA	CASSFSRADTQYF	TGTGCCAGCAGCTTTTCCAGGGCAGATACGCAGTATTTT
TRBV19	NA	TRBJ2-1	NA	CASALAGKGLNEQFF	TGTGCCAGCGCCCTTGCAGGGAAGGGGCTCAATGAGCAGTTCTTC
TRBV2	NA	TRBJ2-1	NA	CASGKEVNEQFF	TGTGCCAGCGGGAAGGAGGTCAATGAGCAGTTCTTC
TRBV3-1/TRBV3-2	NA	TRBJ2-1	TRBD2	CASSHYGTSVYNEQFF	TGTGCCAGCAGCCACTATGGGACTAGCGTTTACAATGAGCAGTTCTTC
TRBV5-1	NA	TRBJ2-2	TRBD1	CASSLGPQGAGVAGELFF	TGCGCCAGCAGCTTGGGCCCGCAGGGGGCTGGAGTAGCCGGGGAGCTGTTTTTT
TRBV5-1	once	TRBJ2-7	NA	CASSQTTLGPYEQYF	TGCGCCAGCAGCCAGACAACTTTGGGGCCCTACGAGCAGTACTTC
TRBV7-2	NA	TRBJ2-5	TRBD2	CASSPSGVETQYF	TGTGCCAGCAGCCCAAGCGGGGTGGAGACCCAGTACTTC
TRBV20-1	NA	TRBJ1-5	NA	CSASSSTSNQPQHF	TGCAGTGCTAGTTCGTCTACTAGCAATCAGCCCCAGCATTTT
TRBV29-1	NA	TRBJ2-7	TRBD1	CSVYSGQGSYEQYF	TGCAGCGTGTATTCGGGACAGGGTTCCTACGAGCAGTACTTC
TRBV7-2	NA	TRBJ2-3	NA	CASSRELGQPTDTQYF	TGTGCCAGCAGCCGCGAACTGGGACAACCCACAGATACGCAGTATTTT
TRBV5-4	NA	TRBJ2-3	TRBD2	CASSLQGLAGRGDTQYF	TGTGCCAGCTCCCTCCAGGGACTAGCGGGGCGGGGAGATACGCAGTATTTT
TRBV2	NA	TRBJ2-5	TRBD1	CASSDPLGNRQGQETQYF	TGTGCCAGCAGTGACCCCCTCGGTAACCGACAGGGGCAAGAGACCCAGTACTTC
TRBV7-8	NA	TRBJ2-2	TRBD1	CASSLVGTGVTGELFF	TGTGCCAGCAGCTTAGTCGGGACAGGGGTGACCGGGGAGCTGTTTTTT
TRBV7-8	NA	TRBJ2-1	NA	CASSSTTAYNEQFF	TGTGCCAGCAGCTCAACCACTGCTTACAATGAGCAGTTCTTC
TRBV19	NA	TRBJ2-1	NA	CASRTGPGLNEQFF	TGTGCCAGTAGGACAGGACCCGGACTCAATGAGCAGTTCTTC
TRBV11-1	NA	TRBJ2-7	NA	CASSFRLAGEQYF	TGTGCCAGCAGCTTTAGGCTAGCTGGCGAGCAGTACTTC
TRBV10-3	NA	TRBJ2-1	TRBD2	CAISDYGTSVNNEQFF	TGTGCCATCAGTGATTACGGGACTAGCGTAAACAATGAGCAGTTCTTC
TRBV6-6	NA	TRBJ2-3	NA	CASSPGATDTQYF	TGTGCCAGCAGCCCAGGGGCAACAGATACGCAGTATTTT
TRBV14	NA	TRBJ1-2	NA	CASSQGGQRYGYTF	TGTGCCAGCAGCCAAGGCGGACAGAGATATGGCTACACCTTC
TRBV6-6	once	TRBJ2-7	TRBD2	CASRLSGGTYEQYF	TGTGCCAGCAGGCTCTCCGGGGGGACCTACGAGCAGTACTTC
TRBV6-6	NA	TRBJ2-7	TRBD1	CASRLNSGGGYEQYF	TGTGCCAGCAGACTAAACTCAGGGGGCGGCTACGAGCAGTACTTC
TRBV19	NA	TRBJ2-7	TRBD1	CATQDRGYEQYF	TGTGCCACCCAAGACAGGGGGTACGAGCAGTACTTC
TRBV15	NA	TRBJ1-1	TRBD1	CATSRDGTGDTEAFF	TGTGCCACCAGCAGAGATGGGACAGGGGACACTGAAGCTTTCTTT
TRBV28	NA	TRBJ1-1	NA	CASGEATNTEAFF	TGTGCCAGCGGAGAGGCCACGAACACTGAAGCTTTCTTT
TRBV9	NA	TRBJ1-2	TRBD1	CASTRSGSGTEDYGYTF	TGTGCCAGCACCCGGTCGGGGTCCGGGACAGAAGACTATGGCTACACCTTC
TRBV28	NA	TRBJ2-1	TRBD2	CASSLAGTSGSGDEQFF	TGTGCCAGCAGTCTCGCCGGGACTAGCGGGAGCGGGGATGAGCAGTTCTTC
TRBV11-2	once	TRBJ1-1	NA	CASSLAAAFMNTEAFF	TGTGCCAGCAGCTTAGCGGCGGCTTTTATGAACACTGAAGCTTTCTTT
TRBV30	NA	TRBJ1-4	NA	CAWSHSNEKLFF	TGTGCCTGGAGCCACTCTAATGAAAAACTGTTTTTT
TRBV13	NA	TRBJ2-1	TRBD1	CASSPTGTGGSEQFF	TGTGCCAGCAGCCCGACCGGGACAGGGGGCTCGGAGCAGTTCTTC
TRBV10-3	NA	TRBJ1-4	TRBD1	CAISESPWQGGEKLFF	TGTGCCATCAGTGAGTCCCCGTGGCAGGGGGGTGAAAAACTGTTTTTT
TRBV5-1	NA	TRBJ1-1	TRBD1	CASSLAKTQGTNTEAFF	TGCGCCAGCAGCTTGGCAAAAACACAGGGGACGAACACTGAAGCTTTCTTT
TRBV29-1	NA	TRBJ1-2	NA	CSVEAPGRIYGYTF	TGCAGCGTTGAAGCGCCAGGGAGGATCTATGGCTACACCTTC
TRBV2	NA	TRBJ2-4	TRBD2	CASNNRERELTDPTKNIQYF	TGTGCCAGCAACAATAGGGAGCGGGAGCTTACGGACCCTACCAAAAACATTCAGTACTTC
TRBV2	NA	TRBJ2-2	NA	CASTRRVNTGELFF	TGTGCCAGCACTCGCAGGGTCAACACCGGGGAGCTGTTTTTT
TRBV2	NA	TRBJ1-1	NA	CASRIGGGRSNTEAFF	TGTGCCAGTCGGATCGGGGGTGGCCGTTCGAACACTGAAGCTTTCTTT
TRBV28	NA	TRBJ2-2	NA	CASMGGPNTGELFF	TGTGCCAGCATGGGAGGCCCGAACACCGGGGAGCTGTTTTTT
TRBV28	NA	TRBJ2-7	NA	CASSSPQGTVYEQYF	TGTGCCAGCAGTAGCCCCCAGGGAACTGTCTACGAGCAGTACTTC
TRBV7-5	NA	TRBJ2-3	NA	CVRSSLIWRGHTDTQYF	TGTGTCAGAAGCTCCCTTATTTGGCGGGGGCACACAGATACGCAGTATTTT
TRBV28	NA	TRBJ1-6	TRBD1	CASSLETGRNSPLHF	TGTGCCAGCAGTTTAGAGACAGGGCGTAATTCACCCCTCCACTTT
TRBV19	NA	TRBJ1-6	NA	CASSMKSDSPLHF	TGTGCCAGTAGTATGAAGAGTGATTCACCCCTCCACTTT
TRBV2	NA	TRBJ2-7	TRBD1	CATGTGVWYEQYF	TGTGCAACCGGGACAGGGGTTTGGTACGAGCAGTACTTC